The sequence of this T cell receptor beta chain was determined in a study of cytomegalovirus exposure and HLA in healthy donors. The primer mix had 60 Vbeta and 13 Jbeta primers. The assay was immunoSEQ multiplex PCR, and TCRdb's table has in-frame clones only and misses some. This table holds about 140,000 clones, roughly three quarters found once. Trimming at V came to 6 bases and at J to 4 bases, leaving 9 bases not matched to a gene. This CDR3 region has 15 residues. Germline CDR1 and CDR2: SQVTM and ANQGSEA. The V call is TRBV29-1, the J call TRBJ1-2, with TRBD1 identical over 12 bases. Sample: PBMCs. This TCR came from a woman in her forties or fifties in good health and CMV-seronegative. The CDR3 region is CSVAGTGGIGYGYTF. The CDR3 DNA reads as TGCAGCGTGGCGGGGACAGGGGGCATTGGCTATGGCTACACCTTC.